This T cell receptor (beta chain) was captured by sequencing in a study of T cell responses to AZD1222 COVID-19 vaccine. Germline lookup yields CDR1 KGHSH and CDR2 LQKENI. Trimming cost V 2 bases and J 0 bases, with 9 bases left between them. The CDR3 has 15 residues. The repertoire was sequenced with immunoSEQ multiplex PCR; TCRdb's copy has only in-frame clones and lacks some. The table includes 100,000 to 120,000 clones, 85% to 90% detected once. General observations from the study: Clonal diversity may have been underestimated in mostly white British donors.

Second-dose schedules of about 4 or about 12 weeks were combined. Details on this clone: Its antigen is not identified.

This chain links TRBV18 with TRBJ2-3, with no clear D. This TCR derives from an adult who received the AZD1222 COVID-19 vaccine. The sequencing used peripheral blood, collected 28 days after the second AZD1222 dose. CDR3 sequence: CASSPGETSTDTQYF. In DNA, the CDR3 is TGTGCCAGCTCACCAGGCGAAACTAGCACAGATACGCAGTATTTT.